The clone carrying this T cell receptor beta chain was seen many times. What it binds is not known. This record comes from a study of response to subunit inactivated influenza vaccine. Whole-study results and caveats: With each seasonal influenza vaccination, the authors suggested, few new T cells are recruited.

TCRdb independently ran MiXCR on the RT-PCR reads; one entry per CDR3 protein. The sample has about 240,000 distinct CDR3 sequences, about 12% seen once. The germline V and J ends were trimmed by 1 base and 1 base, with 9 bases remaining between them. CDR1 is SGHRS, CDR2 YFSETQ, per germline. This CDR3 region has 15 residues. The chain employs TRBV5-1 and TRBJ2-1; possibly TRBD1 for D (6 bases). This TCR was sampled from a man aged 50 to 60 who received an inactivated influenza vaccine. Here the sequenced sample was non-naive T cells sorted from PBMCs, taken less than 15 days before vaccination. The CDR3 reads CASSLSGASYNEQFF. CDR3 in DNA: TGCGCCAGCAGCTTGTCAGGGGCTTCCTACAATGAGCAGTTCTTC. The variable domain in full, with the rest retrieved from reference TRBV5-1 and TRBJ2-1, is KAGVTQTPRYLIKTRGQQVTLSCSPISGHRSVSWYQQTPGQGLQFLFEYFSETQRNKGNFPGRFSGRQFSNSRSEMNVSTLELGDSALYLCASSLSGASYNEQFFGPGTRLTVL.